A selection of T cell receptor beta chains follows, all from one sample in a study of T cell clonotyping in hematopoietic cell transplantation. Assay used: immunoSEQ multiplex PCR; TCRdb lists only in-frame clones, some missing. The data show tens of thousands of clones, almost 97% seen once. Sequencing was performed on peripheral blood mononuclear cells, taken before stem cell transplant. These receptors all come from a woman aged 45-60 years with acute myeloid leukemia. Some clones in this sample may be carry-over from other donors' samples. The CDR3 runs from the conserved cysteine through the conserved F or W. D genes are given only for firm matches. For some rows the clone size is stated as once, few or many, or as a class when expanded; others skip it.

d_call,j_call,v_call,clone_size,cdr3_nt,cdr3_aa
-,TRBJ2-7,TRBV6-5,-,TGTGCCAGCAGTTACTCAGCGGGCTACGAGCAGTACTTC,CASSYSAGYEQYF
-,TRBJ2-1,TRBV19,once,TGTGCCAGTAGTATCATGGCAGGGGAGACCTACAATGAGCAGTTCTTC,CASSIMAGETYNEQFF
-,TRBJ2-7,TRBV7-3,-,TGTGCCAGCAGCATGACCCATAGCTCCTACGAGCAGTACTTC,CASSMTHSSYEQYF
-,TRBJ1-4,TRBV30,once,TGTGCCTGGAGTGTAGTTGGTGAAAAACTGTTTTTT,CAWSVVGEKLFF
-,TRBJ2-1,TRBV7-6,-,TGTGCCAGCAGCTTAGCCGGGATCTCCTACAATGAGCAGTTCTTC,CASSLAGISYNEQFF
TRBD1,TRBJ2-7,TRBV2,-,TGTGCCAGCAGATTGGACAGGACCTACGAGCAGTACTTC,CASRLDRTYEQYF
TRBD1,TRBJ1-5,TRBV2,-,TGTGCCAGCAGGAAAGGGACAGCAGTAAATCAGCCCCAGCATTTT,CASRKGTAVNQPQHF
TRBD1,TRBJ1-2,TRBV14,-,TGTGCCAGCAGCTCCACCGGGACAGGGTTTTGGGGCTACACCTTC,CASSSTGTGFWGYTF
-,TRBJ2-7,TRBV18,once,TGTGCCAGCTCAAGCCGCCGCGGATCCTACGAGCAGTACTTC,CASSSRRGSYEQYF
-,TRBJ1-5,TRBV19,-,TGTGCCAGTAGTGTACACGGGGAGCCCCAGCATTTT,CASSVHGEPQHF
-,TRBJ1-6,TRBV27,-,TGTGCCAGCAGTTTATCTGGGTCGGGCTCACCCCTCCACTTT,CASSLSGSGSPLHF
TRBD1,TRBJ2-7,TRBV5-1,-,TGCGCCAGCAGCTTGGCACAGGGGGTGACCTACGAGCAGTACTTC,CASSLAQGVTYEQYF
-,TRBJ1-1,TRBV5-1,-,TGCGCCAGCAGCTTGCGCAGTCCGAACACTGAAGCTTTCTTT,CASSLRSPNTEAFF
-,TRBJ1-4,TRBV30,-,TGTGCCTGGAGTGTACTCCTGGGTCATAATGAAAAACTGTTTTTT,CAWSVLLGHNEKLFF
-,TRBJ1-1,TRBV19,-,TGTGCCAGTAGTACACAGGTGAACACTGAAGCTTTCTTT,CASSTQVNTEAFF
-,TRBJ2-7,TRBV13,once,TGTGCCACAAGCTTGGGGCAGGGTTCGGGCGAGCAGTACTTC,CATSLGQGSGEQYF
-,TRBJ2-3,TRBV21-1,-,TGTGCCAGCAGCGAATGGGATGTGGGCACAGATACGCAGTATTTT,CASSEWDVGTDTQYF
-,TRBJ2-7,TRBV7-2,-,TGTGCCAGCAGCTTAAGCGTGAGTACCTACGAGCAGTACTTC,CASSLSVSTYEQYF
-,TRBJ2-2,TRBV10-3,-,TGTGCCATCACTTCCCGGGCCACGAACACCGGGGAGCTGTTTTTT,CAITSRATNTGELFF
-,TRBJ2-1,TRBV2,-,TGTGCCAGCAGTCGGGACTTCCGAGGGGAGCAGTTCTTC,CASSRDFRGEQFF
-,TRBJ2-7,TRBV28,-,TGTGCCAGCAGTCTAGCGATCGACTCCTACGAGCAGTACTTC,CASSLAIDSYEQYF
TRBD1,TRBJ2-7,TRBV27,-,TGTGCCAGCAGTCCGAGACAGGGCGTGCACGAGCAGTACTTC,CASSPRQGVHEQYF
TRBD2,TRBJ2-3,TRBV5-1,-,TGCGCCAGCAGCACGACTAGCGGGAGCATAGATACGCAGTATTTT,CASSTTSGSIDTQYF
-,TRBJ2-7,TRBV27,-,TGTGCCAGCAGTTTAATGGGCGGGGTAAGCTCCTACGAGCAGTACTTC,CASSLMGGVSSYEQYF
-,TRBJ1-5,TRBV7-2,-,TGTGCCAGCAGCTCAAGGGTAGGAAATCAGCCCCAGCATTTT,CASSSRVGNQPQHF
-,TRBJ2-3,TRBV6-1,-,TGTGCCAGTTTAACCGGGCCTCTTTCAGATACGCAGTATTTT,CASLTGPLSDTQYF
-,TRBJ1-3,TRBV28,-,TGTGCCAGCAGTTCAGCCTCCGGGGGCCCTGGAAACACCATATATTTT,CASSSASGGPGNTIYF
TRBD2,TRBJ2-5,TRBV27,-,TGTGCCAGCAGTAGGGATGGGCTAGCGGGAGTTCACGAGACCCAGTACTTC,CASSRDGLAGVHETQYF
-,TRBJ1-4,TRBV4-1,-,TGCGCCAGCAGCCAGGAACTCTCGCAGGGGCTAAAAGAAAAACTGTTTTTT,CASSQELSQGLKEKLFF
TRBD1,TRBJ1-2,TRBV9,-,TGTGCCAGCAGCCTTCGGACAGGGGGCAACGGCTACACCTTC,CASSLRTGGNGYTF
TRBD1,TRBJ1-6,TRBV28,-,TGTGCCAGCAGTCGCCGGGACAGGGATAATTCACCCCTCCACTTT,CASSRRDRDNSPLHF
-,TRBJ1-2,TRBV14,-,TGTGCCAGCAGCGTAACGGATCTCTATGGCTACACCTTC,CASSVTDLYGYTF
-,TRBJ1-2,TRBV30,-,TGTGCCTGGAGTGTACTTCCCGCGGGGAGCTATGGCTACACCTTC,CAWSVLPAGSYGYTF
-,TRBJ1-1,TRBV5-1,-,TGCGCCAGCAGCTTAGAGACCCCCGATGGCGCTTTCTTT,CASSLETPDGAFF
-,TRBJ1-5,TRBV6-6,once,TGTGCCAGCAGTTCCGACAGGATATTTAGCAATCAGCCCCAGCATTTT,CASSSDRIFSNQPQHF
TRBD2,TRBJ2-3,TRBV2,once,TGTGCCAGCCACAGACTAGCTACGACAGATACGCAGTATTTT,CASHRLATTDTQYF
TRBD1,TRBJ2-7,TRBV19,-,TGTGCCACCCAAGGGTGGGACAGGGCCCACGAGCAGTACTTC,CATQGWDRAHEQYF
-,TRBJ1-6,TRBV28,-,TGTGCCAGCAGCCTTGGGGGGGGCAATTATTCACCCCTCCACTTT,CASSLGGGNYSPLHF
-,TRBJ2-2,TRBV29-1,-,TGCAGCATTCCTGAGGGTGGGGAGCTGTTTTTT,CSIPEGGELFF
TRBD2,TRBJ2-5,TRBV2,-,TGTGCCAGCAGGGGGGGGACTAGCGGGATCTCGGAGACCCAGTACTTC,CASRGGTSGISETQYF
-,TRBJ2-2,TRBV7-2,-,TGTGCCAGCAGCTCCCTTCAAGTTACGAACACCGGGGAGCTGTTTTTT,CASSSLQVTNTGELFF
-,TRBJ1-6,TRBV11-3,-,TGTGCCAGCAGCTTAGAAGTGGGTTCACCCCTCCACTTT,CASSLEVGSPLHF
TRBD1,TRBJ1-3,TRBV11-2,-,TGTGCCAGCAGCTCGGGACAGGGAAACACCATATATTTT,CASSSGQGNTIYF
-,TRBJ2-7,TRBV5-4,-,TGTGCCAGCAGCGGGCCGGGATCGCCATACGAGCAGTACTTC,CASSGPGSPYEQYF
-,TRBJ2-3,TRBV2,-,TGTGCCAGCAGGCGAGGCGGCAGTAGCACAGATACGCAGTATTTT,CASRRGGSSTDTQYF
-,TRBJ2-2,TRBV10-3,-,TGTGCCATCAGTACAGGGCCCAACACCGGGGAGCTGTTTTTT,CAISTGPNTGELFF
-,TRBJ1-5,TRBV5-4,-,TGTGCCAGCAGCTTGGGTAGCAATCAGCCCCAGCATTTT,CASSLGSNQPQHF
-,TRBJ2-7,TRBV13,once,TGTGCCAGCAGCTTAGGACCGTCAAGCCACGAGCAGTACTTC,CASSLGPSSHEQYF
-,TRBJ2-3,TRBV6-1,once,TGTGCCAGCAGTGTGGTGGAACCTAGCACAGATACGCAGTATTTT,CASSVVEPSTDTQYF
TRBD1,TRBJ1-1,TRBV7-2,-,TGTGCCAGCAGCGCAACACAGGGGATGAACACTGAAGCTTTCTTT,CASSATQGMNTEAFF
-,TRBJ1-2,TRBV5-6,once,TGTGCCAGCAGCTTGGAAGGGTCAGGGTCGTTCTATGGCTACACCTTC,CASSLEGSGSFYGYTF
-,TRBJ1-1,TRBV11-2,-,TGTGCCAGCAGCTCCGAGGTGAACACTGAAGCTTTCTTT,CASSSEVNTEAFF
TRBD2,TRBJ2-2,TRBV7-3,-,TGTGCCAGCAGCCAGGGACTAGCGGGGTCGGGGGAGCTGTTTTTT,CASSQGLAGSGELFF
-,TRBJ2-7,TRBV11-2,-,TGTGCCAGCAGCTTAACCCCGAGGACCTACGAGCAGTACTTC,CASSLTPRTYEQYF
-,TRBJ2-7,TRBV9,-,TGTGCCAGCAGCGTAGGCAGGGTGGACGAGCAGTACTTC,CASSVGRVDEQYF
-,TRBJ1-2,TRBV7-2,-,TGTGCCAGCAGCTTAGGCAGGCTCTATGGCTACACCTTC,CASSLGRLYGYTF
-,TRBJ1-5,TRBV6-6,-,TGTGCCAGCAGTAGGACTCGAAAAAGCAATCAGCCCCAGCATTTT,CASSRTRKSNQPQHF
TRBD1,TRBJ1-1,TRBV7-2,-,TGTGCCAGCAGCTTAGAGCAGGGGGCTTTGAACACTGAAGCTTTCTTT,CASSLEQGALNTEAFF
-,TRBJ1-1,TRBV6-5,few,TGTGCCAGCAGACCGGCGGAAGGTGTAGCTTTCTTT,CASRPAEGVAFF
-,TRBJ1-1,TRBV7-2,-,TGTGCCAGCAGCTTAGCTGGAGGGGGCACTGAAGCTTTCTTT,CASSLAGGGTEAFF